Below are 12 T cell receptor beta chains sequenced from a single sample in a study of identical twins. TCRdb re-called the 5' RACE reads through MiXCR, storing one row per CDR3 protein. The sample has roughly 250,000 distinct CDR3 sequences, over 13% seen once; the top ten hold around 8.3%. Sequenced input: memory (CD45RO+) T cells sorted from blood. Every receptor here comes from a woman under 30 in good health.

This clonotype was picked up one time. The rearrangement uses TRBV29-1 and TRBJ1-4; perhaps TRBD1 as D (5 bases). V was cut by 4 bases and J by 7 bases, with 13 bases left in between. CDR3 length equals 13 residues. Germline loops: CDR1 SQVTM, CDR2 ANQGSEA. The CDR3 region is CSVVRGVGEKLFF. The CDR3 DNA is TGCAGCGTTGTACGGGGGGTCGGTGAAAAACTGTTTTTT.

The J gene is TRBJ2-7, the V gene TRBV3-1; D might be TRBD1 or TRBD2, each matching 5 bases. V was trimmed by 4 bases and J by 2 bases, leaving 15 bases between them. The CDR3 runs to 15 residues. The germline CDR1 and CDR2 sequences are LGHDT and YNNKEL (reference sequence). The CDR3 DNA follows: TGTGCCAGCAGCCTCGGTGGGGGTACCCCCTACGAGCAGTACTTC. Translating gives CASSLGGGTPYEQYF.

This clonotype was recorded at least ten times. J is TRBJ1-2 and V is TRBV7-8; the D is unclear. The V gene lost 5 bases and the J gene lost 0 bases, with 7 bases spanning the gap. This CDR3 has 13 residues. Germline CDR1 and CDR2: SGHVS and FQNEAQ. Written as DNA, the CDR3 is TGTGCCAGCAGCGGTAGTCCTAACTATGGCTACACCTTC. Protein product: CASSGSPNYGYTF.

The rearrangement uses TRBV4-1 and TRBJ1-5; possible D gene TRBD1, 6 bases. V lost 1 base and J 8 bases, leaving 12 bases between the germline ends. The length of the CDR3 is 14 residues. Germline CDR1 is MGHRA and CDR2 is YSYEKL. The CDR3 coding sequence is TGCGCCAGCAGCCAAGGACAGGTTGAAAAGCCCCAGCATTTT. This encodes CASSQGQVEKPQHF.

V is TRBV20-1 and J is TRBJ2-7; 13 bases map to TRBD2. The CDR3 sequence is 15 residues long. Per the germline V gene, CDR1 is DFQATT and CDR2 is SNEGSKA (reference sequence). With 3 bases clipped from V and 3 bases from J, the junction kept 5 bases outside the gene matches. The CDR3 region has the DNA TGCAGTGCTAGTACTAGCGGGGGGGCGGTCTACGAGCAGTACTTC. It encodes CSASTSGGAVYEQYF.

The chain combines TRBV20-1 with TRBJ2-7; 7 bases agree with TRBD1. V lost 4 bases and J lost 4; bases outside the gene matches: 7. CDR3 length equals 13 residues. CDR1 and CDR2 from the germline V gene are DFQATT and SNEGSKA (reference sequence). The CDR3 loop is CSATSQGVYEQYF. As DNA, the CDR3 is TGCAGTGCTACCTCCCAGGGGGTTTACGAGCAGTACTTC.

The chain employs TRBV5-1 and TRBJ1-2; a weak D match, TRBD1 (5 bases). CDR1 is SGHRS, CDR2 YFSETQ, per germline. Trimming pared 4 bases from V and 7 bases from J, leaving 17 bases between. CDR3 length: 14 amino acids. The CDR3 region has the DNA TGCGCCAGCAGCCAAGGGACTGGGACGAGTGGCTACACCTTC. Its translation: CASSQGTGTSGYTF.

DNA for the CDR3: TGTGCCAGCAGCTTAGGGACTGACTTCTATGGCTACACCTTC. It codes for CASSLGTDFYGYTF. The rearrangement uses TRBV7-9 and TRBJ1-2, with D unresolved. CDR3 length: 14 amino acids. In germline, CDR1 is SEHNR, CDR2 FQNEAQ (reference sequence). The V and J ends lost 1 base and 4 bases respectively, with 10 bases between them.

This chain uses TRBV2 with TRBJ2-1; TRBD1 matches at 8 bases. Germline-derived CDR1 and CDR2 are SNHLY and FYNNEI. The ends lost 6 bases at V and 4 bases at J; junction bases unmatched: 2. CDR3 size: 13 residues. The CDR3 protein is CASRQGAYNEQFF. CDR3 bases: TGTGCCAGCAGGCAGGGGGCTTACAATGAGCAGTTCTTC. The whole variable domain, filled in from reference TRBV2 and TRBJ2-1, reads EPEVTQTPSHQVTQMGQEVILRCVPISNHLYFYWYRQILGQKVEFLVSFYNNEISEKSEIFDDQFSVERPDGSNFTLKIRSTKLEDSAMYFCASRQGAYNEQFFGPGTRLTVL.

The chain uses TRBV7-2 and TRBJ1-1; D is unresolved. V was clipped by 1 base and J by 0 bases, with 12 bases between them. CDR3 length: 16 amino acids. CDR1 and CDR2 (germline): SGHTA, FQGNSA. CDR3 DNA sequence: TGTGCCAGCAGCTTAGGGGATGGGTACATGAACACTGAAGCTTTCTTT. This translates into CASSLGDGYMNTEAFF.

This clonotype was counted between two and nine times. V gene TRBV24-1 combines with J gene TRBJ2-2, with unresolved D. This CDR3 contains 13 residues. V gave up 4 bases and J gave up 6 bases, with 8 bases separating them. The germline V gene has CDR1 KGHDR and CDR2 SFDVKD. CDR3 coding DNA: TGTGCCACCAGTGAATGGGGTTCCGGGGAGCTGTTTTTT. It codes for CATSEWGSGELFF.

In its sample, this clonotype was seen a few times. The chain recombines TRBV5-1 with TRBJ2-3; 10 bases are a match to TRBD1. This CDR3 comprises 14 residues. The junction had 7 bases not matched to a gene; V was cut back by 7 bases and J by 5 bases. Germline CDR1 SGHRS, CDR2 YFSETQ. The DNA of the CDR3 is TGCGCCAGCGAGACAGGGGGCGCGGAAGATACGCAGTATTTT. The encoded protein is CASETGGAEDTQYF.